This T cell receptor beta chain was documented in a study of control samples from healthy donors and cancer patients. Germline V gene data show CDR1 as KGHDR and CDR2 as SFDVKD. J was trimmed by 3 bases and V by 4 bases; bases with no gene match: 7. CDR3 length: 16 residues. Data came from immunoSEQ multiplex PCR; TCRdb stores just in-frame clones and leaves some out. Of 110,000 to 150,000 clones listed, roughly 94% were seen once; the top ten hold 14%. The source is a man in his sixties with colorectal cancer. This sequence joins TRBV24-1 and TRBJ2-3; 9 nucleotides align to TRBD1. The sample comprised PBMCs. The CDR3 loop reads CATSDLTGGVTDTQYF. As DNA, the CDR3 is TGTGCCACCAGTGACCTGACAGGGGGAGTAACAGATACGCAGTATTTT.